This section outlines one T cell receptor beta chain sequence together with its context. The sample originates from a study of identical twins. Healthy Caucasians, and only they, were the donors. A universal primer binding site was introduced by template switching. The final cDNA contained unique molecular identifiers. TCRdb re-called the 5' RACE reads through MiXCR, storing one row per CDR3 protein. The sample contains some 500,000 distinct CDR3 sequences, 9.6% of which appear only once. This CDR3 contains 15 residues. V gave up 4 bases and J gave up 7 bases; unmatched junction bases: 10. Germline V CDR1 and CDR2: SGHTA, FQGNSA. The sample also formed part of further work on yellow fever vaccine responses in identical twins.

The V call is TRBV7-2, the J call TRBJ2-1; 7 bases align to TRBD1. The sequence was collected from a woman aged 18-29 years in good health. The sequencing sample was made of PBMCs. The CDR3 reads CASSSIQQGLNEQFF. Written as DNA, the CDR3 is TGTGCCAGCAGCTCGATACAACAGGGGTTGAATGAGCAGTTCTTC.